A single sample is the source of the 15 T cell receptor beta chains below, sequenced in a study of blood T cell repertoires in COVID-19. Sequenced by immunoSEQ multiplex PCR; TCRdb stores in-frame clones only, minus some. The table records hundreds of thousands of clones, 75% to 90% of them present only once. The sample comprised peripheral blood. The receptors derive from a woman in her sixties or seventies with COVID-19, enrolled during active disease.

The chain couples TRBV19 to TRBJ1-1, with D hard to call. Germline CDR1 is LNHDA and CDR2 is SQIVND (reference sequence). The CDR3 is made up of 15 amino acids. V lost 1 base and J lost 5, with 14 bases in between. The CDR3 coding sequence is TGTGCCAGTAGTATAGGACCGGGAGGTAGGACTGAAGCTTTCTTT. Amino acids: CASSIGPGGRTEAFF.

The V and J genes are TRBV18 and TRBJ2-3; 9 positions match TRBD1. Trimming at V came to 5 bases and at J to 2 bases, leaving 11 bases not matched to a gene. This CDR3 is built from 17 residues. In germline, CDR1 is KGHSH, CDR2 LQKENI. The CDR3 bases are TGTGCCAGCTCAACAAAACAACAGGGGGCATTCACAGATACGCAGTATTTT. Its translation is CASSTKQQGAFTDTQYF.

The gene calls are TRBV23-1 and TRBJ2-7; D perhaps matches TRBD1 (6 bases). TRBV23-1 is classed as an ORF, of uncertain function. The CDR3 length is 16 residues. Trimming cost V 3 bases and J 3 bases, with 18 bases left between them. DNA for the CDR3: TGCGCCAGCAGTCACCCCGGACAGAGGAATTTCTACGAGCAGTACTTC. Its translation: CASSHPGQRNFYEQYF.

V gene TRBV27 combines with J gene TRBJ2-6; D may be TRBD2 (5 bases). The CDR3 has 15 amino acids. Trimming removed 5 bases at V and 2 bases at J, with 10 bases between. Germline CDR1 is MNHEY and CDR2 is SMNVEV (reference sequence). CDR3 loop: CASSPPGTGANVLTF. CDR3 nucleotide sequence: TGTGCCAGCAGTCCCCCCGGGACTGGGGCCAACGTCCTGACTTTC.

The rearrangement joins TRBV27 to TRBJ2-1, with 8 bases identical to TRBD2. This CDR3 has 15 amino acids. Germline V gene sequence: CDR1 MNHEY, CDR2 SMNVEV (reference sequence). The trim removed 3 bases at V and 1 base at J, leaving 2 bases unmatched. The CDR3 region is CASSFRGGSYNEQFF. CDR3 coding DNA: TGTGCCAGCAGTTTCCGGGGGGGGTCCTACAATGAGCAGTTCTTC.

Only a few counts were recorded for this clone. The rearrangement joins TRBV21-1 to TRBJ1-1; the table assigns TRBD1, which was not confirmed against the DNA. TRBV21-1 is a pseudogene. The CDR3 covers 16 residues. The CDR3 region has the DNA TGTGCCAGCAGCGAATACCGGGACAGGGAGGGTACTGAAGCTTTCTTT. This codes for CASSEYRDREGTEAFF.

Here the CDR3 DNA reads TGTGCCAGCAGCTTCAAAGGACAGAGCACAGATACGCAGTATTTT. It translates to CASSFKGQSTDTQYF. V gene TRBV5-6 combines with J gene TRBJ2-3; TRBD1 might be the D (6 bases). Between the trimmed V and J ends, which lost 2 bases and 0 bases, there was a span of 10 bases. Germline CDR1 and CDR2: SGHDT and YYEEEE. The CDR3 totals 15 residues.

The rearrangement uses TRBV28 and TRBJ1-2; no clear D. Trimming left V 6 bases short and J 6 bases short, with 14 bases between. Looked up from germline, CDR1 is MDHEN and CDR2 is SYDVKM. This CDR3 has 13 amino acids. The CDR3 DNA reads as TGTGCCAGCAGCCCCCCCGTGACTCATGGCTACACCTTC. This codes for CASSPPVTHGYTF.

The chain employs TRBV30 and TRBJ1-2; maybe TRBD1 (6 bases). Germline V gene sequence: CDR1 GTSNPN, CDR2 SVGIG (reference sequence). The CDR3 has 13 residues. Trimming stripped 3 bases from V and 2 bases from J, with 10 bases between. CDR3 sequence reads: CAWRHRVNYGYTF. The CDR3, as DNA: TGTGCCTGGAGACACAGGGTGAACTATGGCTACACCTTC.

The V call is TRBV12-3 or TRBV12-4, the J call TRBJ1-2; TRBD1 matches at 7 bases. The CDR3 length is 13 residues. After removal of 3 bases from V and 6 bases from J, the junction contained 4 bases not matched to a gene. CDR3 residues: CASSFNRGNGYTF. Here the CDR3 DNA reads TGTGCCAGCAGTTTTAACAGGGGAAATGGCTACACCTTC.

This clone appeared a few times. At the DNA level, this CDR3 is encoded by other sequences in the same sample as well. The chain combines TRBV30 with TRBJ1-6; 11 bases agree with TRBD1. The CDR3 runs to 14 residues. Trimming removed 3 bases from V and 7 bases from J; junction bases left unmatched: 2. Germline loops: CDR1 GTSNPN, CDR2 SVGIG (reference sequence). The CDR3 loop reads CAWRGDRGNSPLHF. The CDR3 DNA is TGTGCCTGGAGGGGGGACAGGGGGAATTCACCCCTCCACTTT.

This clone has just one count. The chain is built from TRBV2 and TRBJ2-3; TRBD1 might be the D (6 bases). CDR1 and CDR2 (germline): SNHLY, FYNNEI. Trimming shortened V by 4 bases and J by 0 bases, and 11 bases separated the two germline ends. This CDR3 has 15 amino acids. CDR3 sequence (DNA): TGTGCCAGCAGTGGGGACATATCTAGCACAGATACGCAGTATTTT. It translates to CASSGDISSTDTQYF.

The chain recombines TRBV5-6 with TRBJ1-2, with 7 positions matching TRBD1. V gave up 4 bases and J gave up 4 bases; unmatched junction bases: 4. Germline-derived CDR1 and CDR2 are SGHDT and YYEEEE. The CDR3 loop spans 13 amino acids. As DNA, the CDR3 is TGTGCCAGCAGCCCCCGACAGGGCTATGGCTACACCTTC. As protein: CASSPRQGYGYTF.

The V and J genes are TRBV4-3 and TRBJ2-7; a weak D match, TRBD2 (6 bases). V was clipped by 0 bases and J by 2 bases, with 14 bases between them. CDR3 length: 16 residues. CDR1 and CDR2 (germline): LGHNA, YSLEER. CDR3 in amino acids: CASSQESRAGTYEQYF. As DNA, the CDR3 is TGCGCCAGCAGCCAAGAGTCGCGAGCGGGCACCTACGAGCAGTACTTC.

The chain combines TRBV2 with TRBJ1-4, with D tentatively TRBD1 (5 bases). V lost 6 bases and J lost 3, with 11 bases in between. Germline V gene lookup returns CDR1 SNHLY and CDR2 FYNNEI. CDR3 length: 14 amino acids. The DNA of the CDR3 is TGTGCCAGCAGGACCAGGGCGGCTAATGAAAAACTGTTTTTT. Its translation: CASRTRAANEKLFF.